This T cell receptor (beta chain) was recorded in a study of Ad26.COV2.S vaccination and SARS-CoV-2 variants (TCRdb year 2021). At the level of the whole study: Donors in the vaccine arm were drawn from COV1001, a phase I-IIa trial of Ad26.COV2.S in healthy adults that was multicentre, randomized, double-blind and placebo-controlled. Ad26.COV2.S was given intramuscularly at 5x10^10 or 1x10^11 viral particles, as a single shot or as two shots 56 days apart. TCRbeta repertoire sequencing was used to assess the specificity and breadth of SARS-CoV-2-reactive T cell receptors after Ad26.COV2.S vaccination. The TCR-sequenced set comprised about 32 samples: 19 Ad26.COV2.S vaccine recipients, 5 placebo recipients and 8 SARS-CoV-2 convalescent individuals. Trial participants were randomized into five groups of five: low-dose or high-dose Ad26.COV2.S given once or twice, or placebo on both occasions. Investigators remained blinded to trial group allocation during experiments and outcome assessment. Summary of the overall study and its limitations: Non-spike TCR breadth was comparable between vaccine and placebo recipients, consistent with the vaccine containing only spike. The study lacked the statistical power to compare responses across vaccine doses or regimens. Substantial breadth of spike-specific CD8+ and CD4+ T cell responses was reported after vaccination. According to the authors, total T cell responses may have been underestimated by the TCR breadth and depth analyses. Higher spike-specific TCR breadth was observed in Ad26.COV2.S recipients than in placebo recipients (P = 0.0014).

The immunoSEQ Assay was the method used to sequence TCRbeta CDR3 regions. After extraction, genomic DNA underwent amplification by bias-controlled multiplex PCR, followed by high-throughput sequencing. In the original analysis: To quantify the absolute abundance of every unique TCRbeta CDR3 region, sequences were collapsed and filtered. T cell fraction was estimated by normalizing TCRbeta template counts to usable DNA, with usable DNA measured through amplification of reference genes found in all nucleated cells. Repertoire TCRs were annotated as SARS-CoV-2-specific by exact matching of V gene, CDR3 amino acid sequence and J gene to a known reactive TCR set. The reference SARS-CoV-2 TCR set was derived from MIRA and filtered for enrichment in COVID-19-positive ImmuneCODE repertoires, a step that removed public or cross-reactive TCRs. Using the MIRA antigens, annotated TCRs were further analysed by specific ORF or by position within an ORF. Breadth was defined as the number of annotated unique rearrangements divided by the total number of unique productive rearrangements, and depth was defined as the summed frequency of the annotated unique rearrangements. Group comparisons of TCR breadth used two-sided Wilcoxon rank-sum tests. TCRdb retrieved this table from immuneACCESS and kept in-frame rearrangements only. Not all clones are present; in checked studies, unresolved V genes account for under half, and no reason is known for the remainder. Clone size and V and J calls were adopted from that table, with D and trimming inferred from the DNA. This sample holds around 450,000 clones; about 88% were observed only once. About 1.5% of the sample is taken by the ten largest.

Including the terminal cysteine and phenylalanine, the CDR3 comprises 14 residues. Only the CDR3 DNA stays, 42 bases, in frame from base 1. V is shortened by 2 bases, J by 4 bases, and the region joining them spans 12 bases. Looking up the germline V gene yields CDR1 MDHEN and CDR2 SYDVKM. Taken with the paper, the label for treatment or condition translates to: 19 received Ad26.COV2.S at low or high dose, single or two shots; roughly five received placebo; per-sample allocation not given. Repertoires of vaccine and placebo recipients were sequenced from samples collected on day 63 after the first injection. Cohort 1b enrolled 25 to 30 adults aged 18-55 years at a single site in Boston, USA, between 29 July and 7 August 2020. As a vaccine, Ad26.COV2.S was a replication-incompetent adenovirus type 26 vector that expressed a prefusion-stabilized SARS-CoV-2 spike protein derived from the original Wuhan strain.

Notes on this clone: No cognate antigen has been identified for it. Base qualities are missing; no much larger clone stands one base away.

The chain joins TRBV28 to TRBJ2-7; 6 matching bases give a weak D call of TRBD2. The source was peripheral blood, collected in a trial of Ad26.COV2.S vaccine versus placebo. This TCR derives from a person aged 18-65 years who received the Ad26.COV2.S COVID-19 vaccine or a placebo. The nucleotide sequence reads TGTGCCAGCAGTTTAGTTCGGCGGGATTACGAGCAGTACTTC. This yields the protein CASSLVRRDYEQYF.